This TCR beta chain was found in a study of shared clonotypes between healthy human individuals. The assay was carried out at the deep level. The replicate PCRs on unsorted PBMC were given 250 to 300 ng DNA, which is some 32,000 T cell genomes. Bulk PBMC genomic DNA spanned ten immunoSEQ deep plates. The data were produced by immunoSEQ multiplex PCR, yet TCRdb's version contains in-frame clones alone and is incomplete. Here the sample spans roughly 490,000 clones, over 60% being singletons. Donation came from healthy HIV-negative adults that had no recent acute infections or vaccinations. Sequenced sample: PBMCs. The sequence was obtained from a woman in her forties in good health. Some clones in this sample may be carry-over from other donors' samples.

CDR3 loop: CASSPRPPGTGDQPQHF. The CDR3 DNA reads as TGTGCCAGCTCACCAAGACCTCCCGGGACAGGGGATCAGCCCCAGCATTTT. The chain has TRBV18 and TRBJ1-5; TRBD1 matches 10 bases. The CDR3 runs to 17 residues. Germline V gene data show CDR1 as KGHSH and CDR2 as LQKENI. J gave up 5 bases and V 2 bases, and 9 bases lay outside the gene matches.